This T cell receptor beta chain was obtained from a study of metastatic and nonmetastatic thyroid tumors. The CDR3 is made up of 13 amino acids. Trimming removed 6 bases from V and 6 bases from J, with 12 bases in between. CDR1 SGHRS and CDR2 YFSETQ come from the germline V gene. In the source study's methods: What underpinned the distant-metastasis classifier for papillary thyroid cancer was the set of CDR3 differences across clinicopathological groups. TCRdb re-called the PCR reads with MiXCR. The V and J calls reflect TCRdb's pipeline rather than the authors' work. The sample lists 30,000 or so clones, about 20% occurring once. Before thyroid surgery, none of the patients had received any treatment.

The specimen was blood. The chain combines TRBV5-1 with TRBJ2-2; the D gene is possibly TRBD1 (6 bases). This clonotype originated in a female donor with papillary thyroid cancer or a benign thyroid nodule (not recorded which). Some clones in this sample may be carry-over from other donors' samples. CDR3 sequence (DNA): TGCGCCAGCATGACAGGTCTCGCCGGGGAGCTGTTTTTT. This encodes CASMTGLAGELFF.